The 6 T cell receptor beta chains reported below all come from one sample, sequenced in a study of CD8 T cells in Susac syndrome. The authors reverse transcribed roughly 0.5 to 1 ug RNA with random hexamers. Each CDR3 protein gets one entry after TCRdb re-called the immunoSEQ multiplex PCR reads with MiXCR. The table shows around 200,000 distinct CDR3 sequences, with about 95% occurring only once. Source material: CD4+ T cells from PBMCs. Receptor source: a human donor in good health.

The V gene is TRBV12-5, the J gene TRBJ1-2; perhaps TRBD1 as D (6 bases). Germline loops: CDR1 LGHNT, CDR2 FRNRAP. The CDR3 loop spans 15 amino acids. Trimming took 6 bases from V and 5 from J, leaving 19 bases between them. CDR3 sequence reads: CASGPDRMGGYGYTF. CDR3 nucleotide sequence: TGTGCTAGTGGCCCGGACAGAATGGGGGGATATGGCTACACCTTC.

The chain employs TRBV2 and TRBJ2-3; 8 nucleotides agree with TRBD1. After removal of 6 bases from V and 6 bases from J, the junction contained 8 bases not matched to a gene. The CDR3 spans 14 residues. Looked up from germline, CDR1 is SNHLY and CDR2 is FYNNEI. In DNA, the CDR3 is TGTGCCAGCAGAGTGGAGACAGGGGCGGATACGCAGTATTTT. It encodes CASRVETGADTQYF.

Concerning this clonotype: One end of the junction fails to match germline, which may point to a read error. V usage is TRBV3-1 and J usage is TRBJ2-1; D may match TRBD1 or TRBD2 (5 bases each). This CDR3 spans 11 amino acids. The germline gives CDR1 LGHDT, CDR2 YNNKEL (reference sequence). CDR3 protein: CASSQERGRVF. In nucleotides, the CDR3 is TGTGCCAGCAGCCAAGAGAGGGGAAGGGTCTTC.

The genes are TRBV18 and TRBJ1-2, with D tentatively TRBD1 (5 bases). V was cut by 0 bases and J by 3 bases, with 5 bases left in between. Germline CDR1 KGHSH, CDR2 LQKENI. This CDR3 has 13 amino acids. In DNA form, the CDR3 reads TGTGCCAGCTCACCACCGGGACACTATGGCTACACCTTC. Translation gives CASSPPGHYGYTF.

V gene TRBV15 combines with J gene TRBJ2-1; tentative D call: TRBD1 (6 bases). CDR3 length: 20 residues. Trimming cost V 6 bases and J 0 bases, with 27 bases left between them. Germline CDR1 and CDR2: LNHNV and YYDKDF (reference sequence). As DNA, the CDR3 is TGTGCCACCAGTACACCGGGACACCGCCGCTCGGGGAGCTCCTACAATGAGCAGTTCTTC. Its protein is CATSTPGHRRSGSSYNEQFF.

The chain links TRBV11-2 to TRBJ2-2, with D possibly being TRBD2 (6 bases). Germline V gene data show CDR1 as SGHAT and CDR2 as FQNNGV. This CDR3 region has 15 residues. The ends were cut back, 1 base at V and 5 bases at J, with 11 bases in the middle. The CDR3 sequence: CASSLGAGPTGELFF. As DNA, the CDR3 is TGTGCCAGCAGCTTAGGGGCGGGGCCGACCGGGGAGCTGTTTTTT.